What follows are 30 T cell receptor beta chains derived from one specimen sequenced in a study of cytomegalovirus exposure and HLA in healthy donors. Both 60 Vbeta primers and 13 Jbeta primers went into the PCR. TCRdb's table, derived via immunoSEQ multiplex PCR, lists solely in-frame clones and lacks some. The sample comprises 160,000 or so clones, about 80% of which are singletons, and approximately 0.7% rests with the top ten. The sample was PBMCs. The receptors stem from a woman aged 40 to 50 in good health and CMV-seronegative.

This clone was seen at least ten times. The genes are TRBV5-1 and TRBJ1-1; 7 nucleotides match TRBD1. Germline CDR1 SGHRS, CDR2 YFSETQ. V gave up 0 bases and J gave up 5 bases; unmatched junction bases: 1. The CDR3 totals 13 residues. CDR3 DNA sequence: TGCGCCAGCAGCTTGGTACAGGGGACTGAAGCTTTCTTT. It translates to CASSLVQGTEAFF.

The chain has TRBV11-2 and TRBJ1-1; D not certain. The CDR3 runs 12 residues. Trimming removed 9 bases at V and 4 bases at J, with 12 bases between. Germline loops: CDR1 SGHAT, CDR2 FQNNGV. This CDR3 reads CASTTGGTEAFF. CDR3 DNA sequence: TGTGCCAGTACTACTGGTGGCACTGAAGCTTTCTTT.

V and J are TRBV28 and TRBJ2-7; the D gene is possibly TRBD2 (6 bases). There are 13 residues in the CDR3. Germline CDR1 reads MDHEN; CDR2 reads SYDVKM. With 4 bases removed from V and 3 bases from J, the gap between germline ends came to 10 bases. CDR3: CASSSIGGYEQYF. CDR3 sequence (DNA): TGTGCCAGCAGTTCGATCGGGGGCTACGAGCAGTACTTC.

The chain is built from TRBV7-9 and TRBJ2-1, with 13 bases that match TRBD2. In germline, CDR1 is SEHNR, CDR2 FQNEAQ (reference sequence). CDR3 length equals 16 residues. Unmatched junction bases numbered 7, after V lost 5 bases and J lost 6 bases. The CDR3 DNA reads TGTGCCAGCAGCCCTTCGGGACTAGCGGGGTTCAATGAGCAGTTCTTC. Protein sequence: CASSPSGLAGFNEQFF.

This chain links TRBV5-6 with TRBJ1-1; D not resolved. CDR1 is SGHDT, CDR2 YYEEEE, per germline. The V gene lost 4 bases and the J gene lost 4 bases, with 29 bases spanning the gap. This CDR3 has 19 residues. The CDR3 loop reads CASSGDTGRRIHGTTEAFF. The CDR3 nucleotides are TGTGCCAGCAGCGGCGATACCGGGAGACGGATCCATGGAACCACTGAAGCTTTCTTT.

The J gene is TRBJ2-3, the V gene TRBV7-2, with D tentatively TRBD1 (6 bases). Germline CDR1 reads SGHTA; CDR2 reads FQGNSA. Trimming stripped 1 base from V and 5 bases from J, with 16 bases between. The length of the CDR3 is 16 residues. The CDR3 sequence is CASSLVFRDIKDTQYF. The CDR3 coding sequence is TGTGCCAGCAGCTTAGTTTTTAGGGACATAAAAGATACGCAGTATTTT.

The chain combines TRBV5-1 with TRBJ1-4, with D unclear. The CDR3 is 15 amino acids. V was cut by 4 bases and J by 10 bases, with 20 bases left in between. Germline CDR1 is SGHRS and CDR2 is YFSETQ. The CDR3 DNA reads TGCGCCAGCAGCCCGCCGGGAGCCGACGGCGGAAAACTGTTTTTT. This translates into CASSPPGADGGKLFF.

The chain has TRBV27 and TRBJ2-2; 12 bases fit TRBD2. This CDR3 comprises 19 residues. Germline V gene data show CDR1 as MNHEY and CDR2 as SMNVEV (reference sequence). J lost 1 base, V lost 4 bases, and 10 bases had no gene match. For the CDR3, the DNA is TGTGCCAGCAGTTCCCACAGGGGGACTAGCGGGCAGAACACCGGGGAGCTGTTTTTT. Its translation: CASSSHRGTSGQNTGELFF.

The chain uses TRBV27 and TRBJ1-1; TRBD1 agrees at 9 bases. Germline values: CDR1 MNHEY, CDR2 SMNVEV (reference sequence). Trimming cost V 2 bases and J 2 bases; bases outside gene matches: 6. The CDR3 loop spans 16 amino acids. CDR3 in amino acids: CASSLTEGQGNTEAFF. The CDR3 DNA sequence: TGTGCCAGCAGTTTAACCGAGGGACAGGGAAACACTGAAGCTTTCTTT.

A remark on this clone: This likely comes from a read error, as the CDR3 has no conserved phenylalanine or tryptophan at its end. No DNA is shown, since the ends of the CDR3 on it are uncertain; the CDR3 is the one TCRdb lists. The genes are TRBV21-1 and TRBJ2-7; the table calls TRBD2, which could not be checked here. TRBV21-1 is a pseudogene segment. The CDR3 length equals 12 residues, ends included. The CDR3 here is CASEKLAGGPGT.

Ten or more counts support this clone. This sequence joins TRBV7-9 and TRBJ1-5, with D uncertain. Germline assignment: CDR1 SEHNR and CDR2 FQNEAQ (reference sequence). The CDR3 consists of 13 residues. Trimming removed 1 base at V and 6 bases at J, with 7 bases between. The CDR3 loop reads CASSLGTVQPQHF. The DNA for the CDR3 is TGTGCCAGCAGCTTAGGCACAGTTCAGCCCCAGCATTTT.

The chain recombines TRBV6-1 with TRBJ2-7, with 8 bases that match TRBD1. This CDR3 comprises 16 residues. V was pared by 1 base and J by 3 bases, with 8 bases of the junction left unmatched. Germline lookup yields CDR1 MNHNS and CDR2 SASEGT. CDR3 residues: CASSEGRTGIDYEQYF. CDR3 sequence (DNA): TGTGCCAGCAGTGAAGGTAGGACAGGGATCGACTACGAGCAGTACTTC.

The chain couples TRBV28 to TRBJ1-1, with D tentatively TRBD1 (6 bases). V was pared by 6 bases and J by 1 base, with 12 bases between. The CDR3 spans 14 residues. Germline values: CDR1 MDHEN, CDR2 SYDVKM. CDR3 amino acids: CASRGGGGNTEAFF. CDR3 DNA sequence: TGTGCCAGCAGGGGCGGGGGCGGGAACACTGAAGCTTTCTTT.

This clone was counted once. The chain uses TRBV9 and TRBJ1-2; TRBD1 matches at 11 bases. The CDR3 totals 14 residues. With V trimmed by 5 bases and J by 7 bases, 7 bases remained unmatched. Germline CDR1 reads SGDLS; CDR2 reads YYNGEE. The CDR3 coding sequence is TGTGCCAGCAGTGATCGGGGACAGGGGGGTGGCTACACCTTC. It codes for CASSDRGQGGGYTF.

The chain employs TRBV5-5 and TRBJ2-4, with D possibly matching TRBD1 (5 bases). Germline values: CDR1 SGHKS, CDR2 YYEKEE (reference sequence). V was trimmed by 1 base and J by 0 bases, leaving 14 bases between them. The CDR3 contains 17 residues. As DNA, the CDR3 is TGTGCCAGCAGCTTGTCATTGACAGCCCTAGCCAAAAACATTCAGTACTTC. Translated: CASSLSLTALAKNIQYF.

The chain is built from TRBV10-3 and TRBJ2-1; 12 bases match TRBD2. From germline, CDR1 is ENHRY and CDR2 SYGVKD. The CDR3 runs 17 residues. The junction had 14 bases not matched to a gene; V was cut back by 3 bases and J by 11 bases. The CDR3 bases are TGTGCCATCAGTGATGGTGGACTAGCTAGCGGGGGGGTTAAGCAGTTCTTC. Protein: CAISDGGLASGGVKQFF.

This chain uses TRBV27 with TRBJ2-2, with TRBD1 matching 8 bases. CDR1 is MNHEY and CDR2 is SMNVEV in the germline V gene (reference sequence). This CDR3 has 14 residues. Trimming cost V 5 bases and J 6 bases; bases outside gene matches: 5. The CDR3 is CASSMGQVSGELFF. CDR3 nucleotides: TGTGCCAGCAGTATGGGACAGGTCTCCGGGGAGCTGTTTTTT.

The chain links TRBV19 to TRBJ1-2; 7 nucleotides line up with TRBD1. CDR1 is LNHDA and CDR2 is SQIVND in the germline V gene (reference sequence). Trimming at V came to 8 bases and at J to 7 bases, leaving 13 bases not matched to a gene. This CDR3 region has 14 residues. CDR3 DNA sequence: TGTGCCAGTGCCTCTGGGGTAGGGGGCATTGGCTACACCTTC. This codes for CASASGVGGIGYTF. Full variable domain (missing parts from reference TRBV19 and TRBJ1-2): DGGITQSPKYLFRKEGQNVTLSCEQNLNHDAMYWYRQDPGQGLRLIYYSQIVNDFQKGDIAEGYSVSREKKESFPLTVTSAQKNPTAFYLCASASGVGGIGYTFGSGTRLTVV.

The chain links TRBV14 to TRBJ2-1; TRBD2 agrees at 10 bases. In germline, CDR1 is SGHDN, CDR2 FVKESK. The CDR3 is 15 amino acids. After removal of 4 bases from V and 7 bases from J, the junction contained 7 bases not matched to a gene. CDR3 nucleotides: TGTGCCAGCAGCCGAGTAGCGGGAGGAGGGAATGAGCAGTTCTTC. Protein sequence: CASSRVAGGGNEQFF.

The CDR3 bases are TGTGCCAGTAGTATGGGCTTAGGCGAAGCTTTCTTT. Protein product: CASSMGLGEAFF. The chain carries TRBV19 and TRBJ1-1; D gene ambiguous. The CDR3 has 12 residues. Germline loops: CDR1 LNHDA, CDR2 SQIVND (reference sequence). The V end was cut by 3 bases, the J end by 8 bases, with 10 bases between.

J is TRBJ2-1 and V is TRBV5-4, with 10 nucleotides matching TRBD2. With V trimmed by 0 bases and J by 8 bases, 8 bases remained unmatched. The length of the CDR3 is 16 residues. The V gene's germline CDR1 is SGHNT and CDR2 YYREEE (reference sequence). This CDR3 reads CASSLAPASGSYEQFF. CDR3 sequence (DNA): TGTGCCAGCAGCTTGGCTCCGGCTAGCGGGAGCTATGAGCAGTTCTTC.

The chain carries TRBV29-1 and TRBJ2-5; TRBD1 might be the D (5 bases). The CDR3 consists of 13 residues. CDR1 and CDR2 from the germline V gene are SQVTM and ANQGSEA. V gave up 3 bases and J gave up 5 bases, with 13 bases separating them. The CDR3, as DNA: TGCAGCGTTGATAGGGCCTGGGGCGAGACCCAGTACTTC. Amino acid sequence: CSVDRAWGETQYF.

The count of this clone is one. The chain combines TRBV28 with TRBJ1-2; TRBD1 might be the D (5 bases). This CDR3 contains 13 residues. Trimming took off 7 bases at V and 3 bases at J, with 12 bases between the two ends. The germline CDR1 and CDR2 sequences are MDHEN and SYDVKM. CDR3 sequence reads: CASNRGGDYGYTF. For the CDR3, the DNA is TGTGCCAGCAATAGGGGAGGGGACTATGGCTACACCTTC.

J is TRBJ2-5 and V is TRBV5-4; the D gene is possibly TRBD2 (5 bases). Looked up from germline, CDR1 is SGHNT and CDR2 is YYREEE (reference sequence). CDR3 length: 15 residues. The ends were cut back, 0 bases at V and 5 bases at J, with 14 bases in the middle. CDR3 region: CASSLVSGEWETQYF. CDR3 nucleotides: TGTGCCAGCAGCTTGGTGTCCGGGGAATGGGAGACCCAGTACTTC. The variable domain in full, completed from reference TRBV5-4 and TRBJ2-5, reads ETGVTQSPTHLIKTRGQQVTLRCSSQSGHNTVSWYQQALGQGPQFIFQYYREEENGRGNFPPRFSGLQFPNYSSELNVNALELDDSALYLCASSLVSGEWETQYFGPGTRLLVL.

This chain joins TRBV6-5 and TRBJ2-7; TRBD2 matches at 10 bases. CDR1 is MNHEY, CDR2 SVGAGI, per germline. The CDR3 runs to 15 residues. V lost 6 bases, J lost 2 bases, and 7 bases stayed unmatched. The CDR3 DNA sequence: TGTGCCAGCAGGCCCGTTAGCGGGGGGACCTACGAGCAGTACTTC. Translation gives CASRPVSGGTYEQYF.

The rearrangement links TRBV7-9 to TRBJ1-1, with 9 positions matching TRBD1. Germline CDR1 is SEHNR and CDR2 is FQNEAQ (reference sequence). CDR3 length equals 15 residues. V lost 1 base to trimming and J lost 7 bases; unmatched junction nucleotides: 7. CDR3 nucleotide sequence: TGTGCCAGCAGCTTAGTTGGGGGACAGGGCGTTGAAGCTTTCTTT. Its translation is CASSLVGGQGVEAFF. Combining the CDR3 with reference TRBV7-9 and TRBJ1-1 gives the whole variable domain DTGVSQNPRHKITKRGQNVTFRCDPISEHNRLYWYRQTLGQGPEFLTYFQNEAQLEKSRLLSDRFSAERPKGSFSTLEIQRTEQGDSAMYLCASSLVGGQGVEAFFGQGTRLTVV.

The chain joins TRBV4-1 to TRBJ2-6; possible D gene TRBD2, 7 bases. Trimming removed 0 bases at V and 4 bases at J, with 16 bases between. CDR1 is MGHRA and CDR2 is YSYEKL in the germline V gene. The CDR3 is 18 amino acids. CDR3 DNA sequence: TGCGCCAGCAGCCAAGATGGTGCGGGGGCGGGAGGGGCCAACGTCCTGACTTTC. Translated: CASSQDGAGAGGANVLTF.

With respect to this clone: A junction boundary mismatches the germline segment, possibly from a read error. In DNA form, the CDR3 reads TGTTCCAGCAGCTTCTTAGGGGGAAGACTTGGAAACACCATATATTTT. Translated: CSSSFLGGRLGNTIYF. The V call is TRBV7-9, the J call TRBJ1-3; D may be TRBD1 (6 bases). Germline CDR1 SEHNR, CDR2 FQNEAQ (reference sequence). This CDR3 comprises 16 residues.

The chain is built from TRBV6-4 and TRBJ1-2, with 7 bases matching TRBD1. With V trimmed by 5 bases and J by 5 bases, 5 bases remained unmatched. This CDR3 spans 13 amino acids. The germline V gene has CDR1 MRHNA and CDR2 SNTAGT. CDR3 amino acids: CASSQTGTYGYTF. The CDR3 DNA reads as TGTGCCAGCAGTCAGACAGGGACGTATGGCTACACCTTC.

The chain uses TRBV4-2 and TRBJ2-7; 11 nucleotides align to TRBD1. The CDR3 has 16 amino acids. The V gene end was trimmed by 1 base and the J gene end by 3 bases; junction bases not matched to a gene: 5. In germline, CDR1 is LGHNA, CDR2 YNFKEQ. CDR3 DNA: TGTGCCAGCAGCCAAGGAAAGGGGACAGGGGGCTACGAGCAGTACTTC. It encodes CASSQGKGTGGYEQYF.